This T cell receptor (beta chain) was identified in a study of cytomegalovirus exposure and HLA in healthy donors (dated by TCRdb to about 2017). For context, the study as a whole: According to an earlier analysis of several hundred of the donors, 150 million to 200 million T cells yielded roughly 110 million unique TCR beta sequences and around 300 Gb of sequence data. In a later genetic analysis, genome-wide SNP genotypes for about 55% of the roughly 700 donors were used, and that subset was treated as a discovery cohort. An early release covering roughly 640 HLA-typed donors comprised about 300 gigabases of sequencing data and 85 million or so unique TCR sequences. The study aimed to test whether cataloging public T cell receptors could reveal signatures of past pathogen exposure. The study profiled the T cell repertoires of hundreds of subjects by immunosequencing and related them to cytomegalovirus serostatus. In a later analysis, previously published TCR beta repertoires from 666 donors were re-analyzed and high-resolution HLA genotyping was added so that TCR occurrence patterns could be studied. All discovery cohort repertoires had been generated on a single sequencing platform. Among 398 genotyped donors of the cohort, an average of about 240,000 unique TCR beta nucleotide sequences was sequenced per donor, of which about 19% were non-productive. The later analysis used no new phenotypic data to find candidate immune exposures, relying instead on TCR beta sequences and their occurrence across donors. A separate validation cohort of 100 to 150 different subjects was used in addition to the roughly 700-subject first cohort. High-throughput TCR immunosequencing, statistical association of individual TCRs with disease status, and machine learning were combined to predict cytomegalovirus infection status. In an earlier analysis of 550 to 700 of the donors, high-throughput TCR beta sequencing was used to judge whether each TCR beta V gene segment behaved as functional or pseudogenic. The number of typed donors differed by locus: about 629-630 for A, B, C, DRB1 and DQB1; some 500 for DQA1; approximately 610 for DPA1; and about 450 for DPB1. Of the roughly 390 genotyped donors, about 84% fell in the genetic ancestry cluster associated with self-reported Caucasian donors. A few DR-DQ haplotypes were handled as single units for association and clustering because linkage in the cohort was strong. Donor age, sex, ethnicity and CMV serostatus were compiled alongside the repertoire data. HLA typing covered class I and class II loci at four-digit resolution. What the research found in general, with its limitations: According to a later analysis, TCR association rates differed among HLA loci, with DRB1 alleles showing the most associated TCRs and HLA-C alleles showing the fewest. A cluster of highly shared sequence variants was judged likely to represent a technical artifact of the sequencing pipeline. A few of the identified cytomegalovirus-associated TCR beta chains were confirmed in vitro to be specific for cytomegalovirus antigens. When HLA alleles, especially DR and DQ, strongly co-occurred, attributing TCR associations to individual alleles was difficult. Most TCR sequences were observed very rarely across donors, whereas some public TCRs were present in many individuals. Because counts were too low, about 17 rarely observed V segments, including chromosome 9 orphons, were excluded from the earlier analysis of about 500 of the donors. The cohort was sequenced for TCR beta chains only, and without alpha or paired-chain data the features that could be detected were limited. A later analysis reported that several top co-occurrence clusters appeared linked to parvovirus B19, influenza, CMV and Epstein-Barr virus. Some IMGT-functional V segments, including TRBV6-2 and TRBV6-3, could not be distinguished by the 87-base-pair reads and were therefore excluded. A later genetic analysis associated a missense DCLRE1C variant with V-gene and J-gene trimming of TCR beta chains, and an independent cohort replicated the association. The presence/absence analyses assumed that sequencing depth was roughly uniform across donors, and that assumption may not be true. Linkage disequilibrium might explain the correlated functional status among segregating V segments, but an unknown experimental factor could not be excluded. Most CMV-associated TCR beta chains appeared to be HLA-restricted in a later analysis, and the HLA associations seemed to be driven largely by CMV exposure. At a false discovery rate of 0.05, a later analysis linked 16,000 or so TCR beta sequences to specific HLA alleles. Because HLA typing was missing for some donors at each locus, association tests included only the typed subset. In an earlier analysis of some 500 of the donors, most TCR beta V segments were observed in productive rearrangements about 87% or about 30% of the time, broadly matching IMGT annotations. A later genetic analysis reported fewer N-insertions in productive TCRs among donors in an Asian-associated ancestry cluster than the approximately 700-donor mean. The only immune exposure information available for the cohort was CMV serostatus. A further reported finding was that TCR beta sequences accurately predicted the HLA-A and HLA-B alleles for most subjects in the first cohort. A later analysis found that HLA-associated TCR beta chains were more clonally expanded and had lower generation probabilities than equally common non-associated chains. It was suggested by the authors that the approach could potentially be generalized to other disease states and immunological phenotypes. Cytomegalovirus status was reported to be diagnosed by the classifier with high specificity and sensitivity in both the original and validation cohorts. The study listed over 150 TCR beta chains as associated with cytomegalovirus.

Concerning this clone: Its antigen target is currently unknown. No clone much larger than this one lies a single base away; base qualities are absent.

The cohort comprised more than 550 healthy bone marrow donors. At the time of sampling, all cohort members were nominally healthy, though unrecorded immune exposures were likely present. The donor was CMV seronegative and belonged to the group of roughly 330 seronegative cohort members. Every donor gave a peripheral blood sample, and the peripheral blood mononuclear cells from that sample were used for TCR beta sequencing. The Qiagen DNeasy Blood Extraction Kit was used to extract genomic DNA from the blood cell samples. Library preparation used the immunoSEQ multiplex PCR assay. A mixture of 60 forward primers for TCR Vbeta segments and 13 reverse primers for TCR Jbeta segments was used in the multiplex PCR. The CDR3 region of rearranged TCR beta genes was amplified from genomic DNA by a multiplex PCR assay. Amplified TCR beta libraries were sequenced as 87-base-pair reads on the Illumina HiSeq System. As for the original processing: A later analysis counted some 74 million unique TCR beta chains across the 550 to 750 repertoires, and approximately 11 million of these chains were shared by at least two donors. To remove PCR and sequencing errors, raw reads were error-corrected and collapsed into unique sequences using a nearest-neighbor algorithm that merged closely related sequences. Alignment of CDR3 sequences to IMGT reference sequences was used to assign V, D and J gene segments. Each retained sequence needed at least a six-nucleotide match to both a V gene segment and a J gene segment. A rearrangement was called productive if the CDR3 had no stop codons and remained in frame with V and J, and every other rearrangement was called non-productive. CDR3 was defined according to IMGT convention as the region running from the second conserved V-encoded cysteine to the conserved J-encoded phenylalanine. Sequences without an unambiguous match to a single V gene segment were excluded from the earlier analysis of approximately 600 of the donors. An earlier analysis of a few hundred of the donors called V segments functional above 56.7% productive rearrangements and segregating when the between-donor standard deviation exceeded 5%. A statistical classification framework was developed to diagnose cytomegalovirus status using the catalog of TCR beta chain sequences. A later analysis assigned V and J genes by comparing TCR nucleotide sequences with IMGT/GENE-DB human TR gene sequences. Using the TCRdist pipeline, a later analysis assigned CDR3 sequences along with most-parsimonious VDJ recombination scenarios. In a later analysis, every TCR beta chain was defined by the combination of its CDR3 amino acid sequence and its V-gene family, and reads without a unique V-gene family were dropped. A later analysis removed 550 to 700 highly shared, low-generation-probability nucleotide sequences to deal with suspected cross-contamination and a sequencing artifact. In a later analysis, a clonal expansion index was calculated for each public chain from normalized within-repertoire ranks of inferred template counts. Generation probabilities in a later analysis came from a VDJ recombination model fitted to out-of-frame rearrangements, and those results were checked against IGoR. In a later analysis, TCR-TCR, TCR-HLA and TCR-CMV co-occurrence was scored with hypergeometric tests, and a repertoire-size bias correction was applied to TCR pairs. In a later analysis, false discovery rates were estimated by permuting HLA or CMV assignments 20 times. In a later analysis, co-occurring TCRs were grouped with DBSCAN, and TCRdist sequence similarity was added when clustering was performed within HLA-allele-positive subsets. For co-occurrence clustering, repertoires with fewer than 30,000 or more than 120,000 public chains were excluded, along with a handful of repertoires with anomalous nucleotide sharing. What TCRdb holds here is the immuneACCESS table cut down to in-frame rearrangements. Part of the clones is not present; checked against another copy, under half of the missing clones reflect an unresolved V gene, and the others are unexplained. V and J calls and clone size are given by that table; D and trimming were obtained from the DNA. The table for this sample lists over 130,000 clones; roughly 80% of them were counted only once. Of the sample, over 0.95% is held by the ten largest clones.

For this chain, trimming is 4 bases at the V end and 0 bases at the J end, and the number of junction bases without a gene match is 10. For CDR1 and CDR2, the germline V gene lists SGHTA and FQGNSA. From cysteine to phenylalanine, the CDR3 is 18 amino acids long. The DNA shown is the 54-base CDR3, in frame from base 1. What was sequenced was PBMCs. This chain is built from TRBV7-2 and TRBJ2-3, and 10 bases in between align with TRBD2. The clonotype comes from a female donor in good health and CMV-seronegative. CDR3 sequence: CASSSTSGIGTSTDTQYF. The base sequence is TGTGCCAGCAGCTCCACTAGCGGGATTGGGACCAGCACAGATACGCAGTATTTT. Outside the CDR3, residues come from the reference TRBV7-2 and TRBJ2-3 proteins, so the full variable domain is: GAGVSQSPSNKVTEKGKDVELRCDPISGHTALYWYRQSLGQGLEFLIYFQGNSAPDKSGLPSDRFSAERTGGSVSTLTIQRTQQEDSAVYLCASSSTSGIGTSTDTQYFGPGTRLTVL.